The entry below describes one T cell receptor beta chain. Per the study methods: Estimation of nucleated cell counts relied on the amplification of reference gene primers. Generated by immunoSEQ multiplex PCR, the TCRdb table keeps only in-frame clones and is missing some. The V and J calls and clone size come from that table; D and trimming were worked out from the DNA. The sample yields a few hundred thousand clones, around 84% seen once. With 0 bases removed from V and 4 bases from J, the gap between germline ends came to 13 bases. Germline CDR1 is SGDLS and CDR2 is YYNGEE. The CDR3 consists of 16 residues. This specimen comes from a study of blood T cell repertoires in COVID-19. Study summary: From the United States, Italy and Spain came samples of acute and convalescent COVID-19. Sample material is recorded as cDNA or gDNA derived from T cells, B-cell-depleted T cells, or PBMCs.

The J gene is TRBJ1-4, the V gene TRBV9; tentatively, D is TRBD1 (6 bases). The specimen sequenced was peripheral blood. The origin of this receptor is a woman older than 75 with active or convalescent COVID-19. The CDR3 reads CASSVAVGGDNEKLFF. CDR3 DNA: TGTGCCAGCAGCGTAGCTGTAGGGGGTGATAATGAAAAACTGTTTTTT.